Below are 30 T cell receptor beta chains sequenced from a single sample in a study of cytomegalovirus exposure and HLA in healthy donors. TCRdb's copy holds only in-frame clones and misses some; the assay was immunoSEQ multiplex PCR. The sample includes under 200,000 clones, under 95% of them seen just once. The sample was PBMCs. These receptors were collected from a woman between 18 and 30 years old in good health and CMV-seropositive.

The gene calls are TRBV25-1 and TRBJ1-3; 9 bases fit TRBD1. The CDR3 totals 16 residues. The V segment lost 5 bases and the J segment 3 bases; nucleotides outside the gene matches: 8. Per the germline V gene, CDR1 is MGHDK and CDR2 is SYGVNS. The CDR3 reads CASSTTQGAIGNTIYF. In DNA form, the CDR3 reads TGTGCCAGCAGTACAACACAGGGGGCGATTGGAAACACCATATATTTT.

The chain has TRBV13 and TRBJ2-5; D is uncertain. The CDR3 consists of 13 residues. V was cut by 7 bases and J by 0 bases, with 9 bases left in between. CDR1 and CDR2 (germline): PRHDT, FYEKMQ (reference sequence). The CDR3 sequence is CASTYGYQETQYF. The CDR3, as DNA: TGTGCCAGCACATACGGGTACCAAGAGACCCAGTACTTC. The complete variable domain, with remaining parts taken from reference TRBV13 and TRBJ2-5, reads AAGVIQSPRHLIKEKRETATLKCYPIPRHDTVYWYQQGPGQDPQFLISFYEKMQSDKGSIPDRFSAQQFSDYHSELNMSSLELGDSALYFCASTYGYQETQYFGPGTRLLVL.

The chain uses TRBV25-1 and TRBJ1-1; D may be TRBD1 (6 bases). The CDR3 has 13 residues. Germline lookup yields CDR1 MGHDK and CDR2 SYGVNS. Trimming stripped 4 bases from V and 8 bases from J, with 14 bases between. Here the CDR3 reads CASSVWGGLEAFF. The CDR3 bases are TGTGCCAGCAGTGTTTGGGGGGGCTTAGAAGCTTTCTTT.

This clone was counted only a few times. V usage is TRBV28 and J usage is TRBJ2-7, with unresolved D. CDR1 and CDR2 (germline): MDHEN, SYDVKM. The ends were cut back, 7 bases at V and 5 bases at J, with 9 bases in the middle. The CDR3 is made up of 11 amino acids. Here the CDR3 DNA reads TGTGCCAGCACAACTCCAAACGAGCAGTACTTC. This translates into CASTTPNEQYF.

DNA of the CDR3: TGTGCCTGGGCCGGGACTCCTAACTATGGCTACACCTTC. Its protein is CAWAGTPNYGYTF. The V and J genes are TRBV30 and TRBJ1-2; possibly TRBD1 for D (5 bases). The CDR3 extends over 13 amino acids. In germline, CDR1 is GTSNPN, CDR2 SVGIG (reference sequence). Between the trimmed V and J ends, which lost 5 bases and 0 bases, there was a span of 10 bases.

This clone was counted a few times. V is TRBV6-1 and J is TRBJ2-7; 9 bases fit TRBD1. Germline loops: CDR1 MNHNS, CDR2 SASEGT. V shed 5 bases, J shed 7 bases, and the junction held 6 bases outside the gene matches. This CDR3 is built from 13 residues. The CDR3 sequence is CASSPRQGGEQYF. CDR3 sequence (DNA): TGTGCCAGCAGTCCCCGACAGGGGGGGGAGCAGTACTTC.

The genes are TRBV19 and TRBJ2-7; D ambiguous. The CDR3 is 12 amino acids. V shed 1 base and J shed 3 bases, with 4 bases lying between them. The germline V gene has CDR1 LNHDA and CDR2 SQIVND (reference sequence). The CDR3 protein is CASSIGSYEQYF. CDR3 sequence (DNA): TGTGCCAGTAGTATAGGCAGCTACGAGCAGTACTTC.

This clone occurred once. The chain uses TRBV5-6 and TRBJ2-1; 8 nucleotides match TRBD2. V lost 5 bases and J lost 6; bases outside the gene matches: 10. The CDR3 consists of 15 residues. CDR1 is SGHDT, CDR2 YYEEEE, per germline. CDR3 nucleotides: TGTGCCAGCAGTTCGGGACTAGAGGTGCGCAATGAGCAGTTCTTC. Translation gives CASSSGLEVRNEQFF.

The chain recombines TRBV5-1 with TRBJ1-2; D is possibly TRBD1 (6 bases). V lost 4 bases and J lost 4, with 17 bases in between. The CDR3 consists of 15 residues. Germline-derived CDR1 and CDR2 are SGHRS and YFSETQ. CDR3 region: CASSTNRAPIYGYTF. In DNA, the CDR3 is TGCGCCAGCAGCACTAACAGGGCACCCATCTATGGCTACACCTTC.

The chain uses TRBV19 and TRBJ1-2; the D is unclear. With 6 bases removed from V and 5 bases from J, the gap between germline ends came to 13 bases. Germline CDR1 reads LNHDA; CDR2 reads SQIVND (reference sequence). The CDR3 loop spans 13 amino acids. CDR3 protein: CASSRQAEYGYTF. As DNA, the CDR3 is TGTGCCAGTAGCAGGCAGGCTGAATATGGCTACACCTTC.

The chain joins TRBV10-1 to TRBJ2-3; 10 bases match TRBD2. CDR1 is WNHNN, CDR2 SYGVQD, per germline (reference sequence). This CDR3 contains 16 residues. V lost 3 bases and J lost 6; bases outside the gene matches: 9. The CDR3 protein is CASSDPGLAVGDTQYF. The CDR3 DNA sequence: TGCGCCAGCAGTGATCCTGGACTAGCGGTCGGGGATACGCAGTATTTT.

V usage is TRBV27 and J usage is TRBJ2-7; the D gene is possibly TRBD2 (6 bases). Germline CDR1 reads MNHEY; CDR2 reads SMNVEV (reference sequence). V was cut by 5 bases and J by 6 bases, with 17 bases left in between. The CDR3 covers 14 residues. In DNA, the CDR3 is TGTGCCAGCAGTCAGGAGGGGCGCCCCTCCGAGCAGTACTTC. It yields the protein CASSQEGRPSEQYF.

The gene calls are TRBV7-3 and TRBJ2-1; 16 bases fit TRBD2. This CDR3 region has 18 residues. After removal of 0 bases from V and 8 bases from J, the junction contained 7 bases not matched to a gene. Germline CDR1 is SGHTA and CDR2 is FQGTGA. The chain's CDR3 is CASSLTGTSGRATDEQFF. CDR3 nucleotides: TGTGCCAGCAGCTTAACCGGGACTAGCGGGAGGGCCACGGATGAGCAGTTCTTC.

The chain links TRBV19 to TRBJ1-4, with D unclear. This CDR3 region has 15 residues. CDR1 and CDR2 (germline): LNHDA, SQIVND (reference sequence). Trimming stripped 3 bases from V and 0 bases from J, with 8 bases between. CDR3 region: CASSIRVTTNEKLFF. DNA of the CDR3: TGTGCCAGTAGTATCCGAGTAACAACTAATGAAAAACTGTTTTTT.

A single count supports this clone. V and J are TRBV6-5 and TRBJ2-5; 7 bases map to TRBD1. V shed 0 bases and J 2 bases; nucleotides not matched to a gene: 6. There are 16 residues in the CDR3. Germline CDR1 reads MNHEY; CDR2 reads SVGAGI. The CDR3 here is CASSYSRDSPQETQYF. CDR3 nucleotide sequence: TGTGCCAGCAGTTACTCGAGGGACAGCCCGCAAGAGACCCAGTACTTC.

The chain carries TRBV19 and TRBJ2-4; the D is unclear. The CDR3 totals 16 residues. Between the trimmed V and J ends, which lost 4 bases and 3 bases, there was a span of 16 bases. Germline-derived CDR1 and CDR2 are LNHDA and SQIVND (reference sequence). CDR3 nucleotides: TGTGCCAGTAGTACACAGTCTCGCTTCTTCAAAAACATTCAGTACTTC. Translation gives CASSTQSRFFKNIQYF.

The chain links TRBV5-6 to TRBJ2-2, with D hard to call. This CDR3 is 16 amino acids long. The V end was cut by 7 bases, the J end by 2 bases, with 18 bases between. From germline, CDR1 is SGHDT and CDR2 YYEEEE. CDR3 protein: CASRLLTAVNTGELFF. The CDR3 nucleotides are TGTGCCAGCCGCCTCCTTACTGCGGTAAACACCGGGGAGCTGTTTTTT.

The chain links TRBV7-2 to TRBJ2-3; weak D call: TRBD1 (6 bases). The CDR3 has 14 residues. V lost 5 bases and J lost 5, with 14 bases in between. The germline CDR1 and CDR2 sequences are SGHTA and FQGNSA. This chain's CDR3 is CASSLRDKQDTQYF. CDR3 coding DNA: TGTGCCAGCAGCCTCCGGGACAAACAAGATACGCAGTATTTT.

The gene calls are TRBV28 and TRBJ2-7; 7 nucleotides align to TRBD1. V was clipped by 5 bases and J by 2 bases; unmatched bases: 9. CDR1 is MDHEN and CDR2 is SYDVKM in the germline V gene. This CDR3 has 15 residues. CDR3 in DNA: TGTGCCAGCAGTGGTCGACAGGGAAACCCCTACGAGCAGTACTTC. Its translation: CASSGRQGNPYEQYF.

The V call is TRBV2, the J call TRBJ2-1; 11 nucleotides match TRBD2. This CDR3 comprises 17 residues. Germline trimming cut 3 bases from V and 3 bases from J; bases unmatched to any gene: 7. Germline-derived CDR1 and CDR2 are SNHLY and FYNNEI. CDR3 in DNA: TGTGCCAGCAGTGAGGGTAGCGGGAGGGCCCGCTACAATGAGCAGTTCTTC. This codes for CASSEGSGRARYNEQFF.

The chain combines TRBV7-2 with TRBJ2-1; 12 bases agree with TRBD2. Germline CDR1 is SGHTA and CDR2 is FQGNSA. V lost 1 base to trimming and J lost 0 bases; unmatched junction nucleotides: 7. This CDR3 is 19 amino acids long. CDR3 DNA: TGTGCCAGCAGCTTAGATTCGGGACTAGCGGGCTTCTCCTACAATGAGCAGTTCTTC. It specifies CASSLDSGLAGFSYNEQFF. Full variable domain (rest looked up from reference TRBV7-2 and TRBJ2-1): GAGVSQSPSNKVTEKGKDVELRCDPISGHTALYWYRQSLGQGLEFLIYFQGNSAPDKSGLPSDRFSAERTGGSVSTLTIQRTQQEDSAVYLCASSLDSGLAGFSYNEQFFGPGTRLTVL.

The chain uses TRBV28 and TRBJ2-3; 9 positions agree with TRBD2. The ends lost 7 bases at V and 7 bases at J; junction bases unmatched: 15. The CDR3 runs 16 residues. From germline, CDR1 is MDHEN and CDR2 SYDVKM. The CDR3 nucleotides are TGTGCCAGCACCCCTCAGGGCGGGAGGGCCGCTTATACGCAGTATTTT. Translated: CASTPQGGRAAYTQYF.

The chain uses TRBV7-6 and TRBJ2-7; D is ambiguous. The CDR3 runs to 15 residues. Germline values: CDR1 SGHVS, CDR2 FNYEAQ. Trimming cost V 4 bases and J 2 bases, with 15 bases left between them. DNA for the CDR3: TGTGCCAGCAGCTCGCCCTTCCGGGTACCCTACGAGCAGTACTTC. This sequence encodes CASSSPFRVPYEQYF.

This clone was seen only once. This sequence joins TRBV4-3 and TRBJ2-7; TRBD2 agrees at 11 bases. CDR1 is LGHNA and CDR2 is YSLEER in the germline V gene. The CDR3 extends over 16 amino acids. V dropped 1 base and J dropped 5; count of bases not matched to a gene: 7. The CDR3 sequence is CASSQAVAGGSNEQYF. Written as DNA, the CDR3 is TGCGCCAGCAGCCAAGCGGTAGCGGGAGGGTCCAACGAGCAGTACTTC.

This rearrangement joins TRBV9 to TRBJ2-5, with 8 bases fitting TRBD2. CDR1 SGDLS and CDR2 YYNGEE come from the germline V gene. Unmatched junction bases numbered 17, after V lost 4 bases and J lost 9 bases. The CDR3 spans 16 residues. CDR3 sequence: CASSPLAAGDRVAQYF. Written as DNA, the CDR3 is TGTGCCAGCAGCCCCTTGGCAGCGGGGGACCGGGTGGCCCAGTACTTC. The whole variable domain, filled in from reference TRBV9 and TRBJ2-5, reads DSGVTQTPKHLITATGQRVTLRCSPRSGDLSVYWYQQSLDQGLQFLIQYYNGEERAKGNILERFSAQQFPDLHSELNLSSLELGDSALYFCASSPLAAGDRVAQYFGPGTRLLVL.

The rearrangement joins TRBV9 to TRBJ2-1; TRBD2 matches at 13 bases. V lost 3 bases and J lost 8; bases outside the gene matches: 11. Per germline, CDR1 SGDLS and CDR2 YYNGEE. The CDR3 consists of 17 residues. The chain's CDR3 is CASSAGAGTSGVYEQFF. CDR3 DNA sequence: TGTGCCAGCAGCGCCGGCGCCGGGACTAGCGGGGTCTATGAGCAGTTCTTC.

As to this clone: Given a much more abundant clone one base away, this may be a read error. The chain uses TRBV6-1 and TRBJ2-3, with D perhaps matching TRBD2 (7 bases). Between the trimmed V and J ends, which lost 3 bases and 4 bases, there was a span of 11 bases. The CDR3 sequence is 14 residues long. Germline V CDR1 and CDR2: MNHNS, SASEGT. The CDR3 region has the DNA TGTGCCAGCAGTGAGGGGGGGGCCTCAGATACGCAGTATTTT. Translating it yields CASSEGGASDTQYF.

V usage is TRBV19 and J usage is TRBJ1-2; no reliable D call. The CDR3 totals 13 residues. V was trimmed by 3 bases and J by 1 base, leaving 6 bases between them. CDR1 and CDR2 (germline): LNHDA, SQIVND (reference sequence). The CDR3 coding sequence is TGTGCCAGTAGTATTAGACTTAACTATGGCTACACCTTC. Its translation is CASSIRLNYGYTF.

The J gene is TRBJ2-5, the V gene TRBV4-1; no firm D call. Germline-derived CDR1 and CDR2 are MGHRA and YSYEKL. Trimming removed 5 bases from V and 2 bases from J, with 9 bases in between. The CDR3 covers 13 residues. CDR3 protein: CASSTTEQETQYF. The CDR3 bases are TGCGCCAGCAGCACAACAGAGCAAGAGACCCAGTACTTC.

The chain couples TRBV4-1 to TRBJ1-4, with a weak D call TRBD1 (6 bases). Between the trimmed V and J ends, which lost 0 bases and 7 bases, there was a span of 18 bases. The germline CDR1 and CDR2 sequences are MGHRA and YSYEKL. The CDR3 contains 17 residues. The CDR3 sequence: CASSQDGFQGRVEKLFF. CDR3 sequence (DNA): TGCGCCAGCAGCCAAGATGGCTTCCAGGGGAGGGTTGAAAAACTGTTTTTT.